The 9 T cell receptor beta chains below all came from one sample that was sequenced in a study of cytomegalovirus exposure and HLA in healthy donors. PCR amplification relied on 60 Vbeta primers (plus 13 Jbeta primers). Sequencing was performed with immunoSEQ multiplex PCR; in TCRdb, only in-frame clones are kept and a portion is missing. This table holds approximately 79,000 clones, under 80% found once. Sequenced input: PBMCs. These receptors came from a man between 40 and 49 years old in good health and CMV-seropositive.

This clone was picked up one time. The chain joins TRBV7-9 to TRBJ2-7, with 8 bases matching TRBD1. The CDR3 runs to 15 residues. Germline assignment: CDR1 SEHNR and CDR2 FQNEAQ (reference sequence). V lost 5 bases and J lost 2; bases outside the gene matches: 8. The DNA for the CDR3 is TGTGCCAGCAGCCTCCGGGACAGGCCCCCCTACGAGCAGTACTTC. Encoded protein: CASSLRDRPPYEQYF.

The V call is TRBV5-1, the J call TRBJ2-1; D uncertain. CDR3 length: 15 amino acids. Germline CDR1 SGHRS, CDR2 YFSETQ. Trimming removed 4 bases at V and 0 bases at J, with 11 bases between. The CDR3 DNA follows: TGCGCCAGCAGCATTAAGAGTAGCTCCTACAATGAGCAGTTCTTC. This encodes CASSIKSSSYNEQFF.

The chain links TRBV19 to TRBJ2-1; 9 bases map to TRBD2. With 3 bases clipped from V and 5 bases from J, the junction kept 14 bases outside the gene matches. The CDR3 consists of 18 residues. Germline assignment: CDR1 LNHDA and CDR2 SQIVND (reference sequence). The DNA of the CDR3 is TGTGCCAGTAGTATCGGTAGCGGGGGAGGGGGAGGTAACAATGAGCAGTTCTTC. The encoded protein is CASSIGSGGGGGNNEQFF.

This clone showed up just once. CDR3 in amino acids: CASRLFPGRQGYRCQPQHF. CDR3 DNA sequence: TGCGCCAGCAGGCTATTTCCTGGTCGACAGGGGTATCGCTGTCAGCCCCAGCATTTT. This rearrangement joins TRBV4-3 to TRBJ1-5; 8 bases align to TRBD1. Germline V lookup: CDR1 LGHNA, CDR2 YSLEER. The V gene end was trimmed by 6 bases and the J gene end by 6 bases; junction bases not matched to a gene: 22. The CDR3 has 19 amino acids.

Comments on this clone: One junction end does not reproduce the germline sequence, and a read error may be involved. The V and J genes are TRBV2 and TRBJ1-1; a weak D match, TRBD1 (6 bases). CDR1 is SNHLY and CDR2 is FYNNEI in the germline V gene. CDR3 length: 13 residues. The CDR3 region has the DNA TGTGCGTCCCAACGGGACACCCGTGCGATAGTGGGCTTT. Translated: CASQRDTRAIVGF.

The chain employs TRBV28 and TRBJ2-5; D is possibly TRBD2 (6 bases). The J call is uncertain, as TRBJ2-7 better fits the DNA end. This CDR3 is built from 15 residues. CDR1 is MDHEN and CDR2 is SYDVKM in the germline V gene. The DNA for the CDR3 is TGTGCCAGCAGTTTAAAGTGGGGACTGAGCTACGAGCAGTACTTC. This sequence encodes CASSLKWGLSYEQYF.

This chain links TRBV5-5 with TRBJ2-2; D might be TRBD1 (5 bases). V lost 0 bases to trimming and J lost 7 bases, with 10 bases between them. There are 14 residues in the CDR3. Looked up from germline, CDR1 is SGHKS and CDR2 is YYEKEE (reference sequence). The CDR3 sequence: CASSLGPGHGELFF. The CDR3 DNA reads as TGTGCCAGCAGCTTGGGACCCGGACACGGGGAGCTGTTTTTT.

V usage is TRBV9 and J usage is TRBJ2-5, with 8 bases lining up with TRBD1. This CDR3 is 15 amino acids long. The V gene end was trimmed by 4 bases and the J gene end by 5 bases; junction bases not matched to a gene: 10. The germline CDR1 and CDR2 sequences are SGDLS and YYNGEE. The CDR3 loop is CASSPRTGSVETQYF. The DNA for the CDR3 is TGTGCCAGCAGCCCTCGGACAGGGAGTGTTGAGACCCAGTACTTC.

The CDR3 protein is CASSVGAGAYEQYF. The DNA of the CDR3 is TGTGCCAGCAGCGTAGGGGCGGGGGCCTACGAGCAGTACTTC. The rearrangement uses TRBV9 and TRBJ2-7, with 7 bases identical to TRBD2. Losses at the gene ends were 0 bases for V and 2 bases for J; bases not matched to a gene: 2. This CDR3 has 14 amino acids. Germline assignment: CDR1 SGDLS and CDR2 YYNGEE.